Relative to its sample, the clone carrying this TCR beta chain is medium-sized (0.01 to 0.1%). Germline-derived CDR1 and CDR2 are SGHVS and FNYEAQ. The ends were cut back, 5 bases at V and 0 bases at J, with 14 bases in the middle. The CDR3 loop spans 16 amino acids. MiXCR was run by TCRdb on the RT-PCR reads, yielding one entry per CDR3 protein. The table has around 1,700 distinct CDR3 sequences, roughly 3.7% seen once. These data come from a study of patients and donors after allogeneic stem cell transplantation. Sequencing was done on a sample of blood, either unsorted or a sorted T cell fraction (not recorded which). This TCR was recovered from a human donor who was either an allogeneic HSCT recipient or a stem cell or donor lymphocyte infusion donor (not recorded which). It is not recorded whose cells these are; they may come from a transplant donor. The chain couples TRBV7-6 to TRBJ1-3, with D perhaps TRBD1 (5 bases). Here the CDR3 DNA reads TGTGCCAGCAGCCAAGAGACAGTCCACTCTGGAAACACCATATATTTT. As protein: CASSQETVHSGNTIYF.